Each of the 20 T cell receptor beta chains below was sequenced from the same sample in a study of T cells after yellow fever vaccination. TCRdb analysed the 5' RACE reads with MiXCR anew, one entry per CDR3 protein. The sample yields about 13,000 distinct CDR3 sequences, roughly 4.9% seen once. The starting material was PBMCs, either bulk or a sorted T-cell subset (CD4+, CD8+, memory, or dextramer-sorted; not recorded which), obtained 45 days after the yellow fever booster vaccination. These TCRs come from a man aged 30 to 45 who received the YFV17D yellow fever vaccine.

This clonotype has a count of ten or more. The chain has TRBV6-5 and TRBJ1-1, with a possible D match to TRBD1 (5 bases). Trimming took 2 bases from V and 1 from J, leaving 11 bases between them. CDR1 is MNHEY and CDR2 is SVGAGI in the germline V gene. This CDR3 is 15 amino acids long. The CDR3 DNA reads TGTGCCAGCAGTTACGGCAGGCAGGGGAACACTGAAGCTTTCTTT. Protein sequence: CASSYGRQGNTEAFF.

This clonotype was observed many times. The chain carries TRBV11-2 and TRBJ2-7; either TRBD1 or TRBD2 may supply D (5 bases each). The V gene lost 5 bases and the J gene lost 4 bases, with 24 bases spanning the gap. This CDR3 region has 17 residues. Germline CDR1 and CDR2: SGHAT and FQNNGV. The CDR3 DNA follows: TGTGCCAGCAGCCCCGGTCTGCAGCGCGAGGGGTTATACGAGCAGTACTTC. It translates to CASSPGLQREGLYEQYF.

This clonotype came up many times. The chain carries TRBV7-9 and TRBJ2-7, with TRBD1 matching over 7 bases. The ends lost 6 bases at V and 4 bases at J; junction bases unmatched: 15. The germline V gene has CDR1 SEHNR and CDR2 FQNEAQ (reference sequence). The CDR3 has 16 amino acids. As DNA, the CDR3 is TGTGCCAGCAGTTGGCACCTGACAGGGAATCTTTACGAGCAGTACTTC. This sequence encodes CASSWHLTGNLYEQYF.

This clonotype appeared many times. The V and J genes are TRBV9 and TRBJ2-5; no reliable D call. The CDR3 extends over 13 amino acids. Per the germline V gene, CDR1 is SGDLS and CDR2 is YYNGEE. Trimming shortened V by 2 bases and J by 1 base, and 6 bases separated the two germline ends. CDR3 region: CASSVQSQETQYF. The DNA for the CDR3 is TGTGCCAGCAGCGTTCAATCCCAAGAGACCCAGTACTTC.

There are many counts of this clonotype. Here the CDR3 DNA reads TGCAGTGCTTCTATACGCGGGAGGGCCGCTGAGCAGTTCTTC. Amino acids: CSASIRGRAAEQFF. The J gene is TRBJ2-1, the V gene TRBV20-1, with 9 bases aligning to TRBD2. This CDR3 has 14 amino acids. Losses at the gene ends were 5 bases for V and 9 bases for J; bases not matched to a gene: 11. Germline values: CDR1 DFQATT, CDR2 SNEGSKA (reference sequence).

This clonotype was recorded at least ten times. The chain couples TRBV27 to TRBJ2-7, with D unclear. V was trimmed by 5 bases and J by 1 base, leaving 9 bases between them. Per germline, CDR1 MNHEY and CDR2 SMNVEV (reference sequence). The CDR3 covers 13 residues. In nucleotides, the CDR3 is TGTGCCAGCAGTCACGGCCCATCCTACGAGCAGTACTTC. Its translation: CASSHGPSYEQYF.

This clonotype was detected ten times or more. The chain uses TRBV11-2 and TRBJ1-1; 7 nucleotides agree with TRBD1. The CDR3 is 15 amino acids. The J segment lost 0 bases and the V segment lost 1 base, leaving 2 bases of the junction unmatched. Germline V CDR1 and CDR2: SGHAT, FQNNGV. The CDR3 protein is CASSLVGGMNTEAFF. In nucleotides, the CDR3 is TGTGCCAGCAGCTTAGTAGGGGGCATGAACACTGAAGCTTTCTTT.

This clonotype was seen ten or more times. The chain employs TRBV7-2 and TRBJ2-5, with 7 bases identical to TRBD2. Trimming cost V 4 bases and J 1 base; bases outside gene matches: 9. Per the germline V gene, CDR1 is SGHTA and CDR2 is FQGNSA. This CDR3 comprises 16 residues. The CDR3 loop is CASSSPPGGRQETQYF. The CDR3 DNA reads as TGTGCCAGCAGCTCGCCCCCGGGGGGACGCCAAGAGACCCAGTACTTC.

This clonotype was recorded at least ten times. The genes are TRBV12-3 or TRBV12-4 and TRBJ2-6; D unclear. The V and J ends lost 6 bases and 0 bases respectively, with 9 bases between them. The CDR3 is 15 amino acids. The CDR3 DNA reads as TGTGCCAGCAGGCGAGATATCTCTGGGGCCAACGTCCTGACTTTC. Its protein is CASRRDISGANVLTF.

In its sample, this clonotype was seen many times. The V and J genes are TRBV28 and TRBJ2-7; 11 bases agree with TRBD2. Germline V gene sequence: CDR1 MDHEN, CDR2 SYDVKM. The CDR3 extends over 15 amino acids. V lost 7 bases and J lost 4; bases outside the gene matches: 9. CDR3 sequence: CASKKAGTSGYEQYF. In nucleotides, the CDR3 is TGTGCCAGCAAGAAAGCCGGGACTAGCGGTTACGAGCAGTACTTC.

This clonotype was found many times. This CDR3 is CASSYRETNSPLHF. For the CDR3, the DNA is TGTGCCAGCAGTTACCGAGAAACCAATTCACCCCTCCACTTT. The chain links TRBV6-5 to TRBJ1-6; no firm D call. Trimming took off 2 bases at V and 7 bases at J, with 9 bases between the two ends. The CDR3 sequence is 14 residues long. CDR1 is MNHEY and CDR2 is SVGAGI in the germline V gene.

In this sample, this clonotype turned up many times. This chain joins TRBV4-3 and TRBJ1-3; D unresolved. CDR1 is LGHNA and CDR2 is YSLEER in the germline V gene. V was clipped by 2 bases and J by 4 bases, with 15 bases between them. The CDR3 extends over 16 amino acids. CDR3 sequence reads: CASSQNSGNTGNTIYF. The CDR3 coding sequence is TGCGCCAGCAGCCAAAATTCCGGGAATACCGGAAACACCATATATTTT.

This clonotype was found many times. V and J are TRBV18 and TRBJ2-4, with TRBD1 identical over 7 bases. Germline V gene data show CDR1 as KGHSH and CDR2 as LQKENI. The CDR3 spans 17 residues. J gave up 0 bases and V 3 bases, and 8 bases lay outside the gene matches. The CDR3 nucleotides read TGTGCCAGCTCACCCCGGGACAGCTTACTAGCCAAAAACATTCAGTACTTC. Its protein is CASSPRDSLLAKNIQYF.

Many counts were recorded for this clonotype. The chain has TRBV15 and TRBJ2-7, with D maybe TRBD1 (5 bases). Germline loops: CDR1 LNHNV, CDR2 YYDKDF (reference sequence). The CDR3 extends over 15 amino acids. V dropped 0 bases and J dropped 2 bases, with 11 bases sitting between them. The CDR3 coding sequence is TGTGCCACCAGCAGAGATAGGGGTAGGGCCTACGAGCAGTACTTC. Protein sequence: CATSRDRGRAYEQYF.

This clonotype showed up many times. The chain joins TRBV3-1 to TRBJ2-7, with TRBD2 identical over 14 bases. Germline V CDR1 and CDR2: LGHDT, YNNKEL (reference sequence). J gave up 3 bases and V 1 base, and 5 bases lay outside the gene matches. The length of the CDR3 is 17 residues. The chain's CDR3 is CASSQGLAGGLDYEQYF. Written as DNA, the CDR3 is TGTGCCAGCAGCCAAGGACTAGCGGGAGGGCTAGACTACGAGCAGTACTTC.

The chain couples TRBV7-2 to TRBJ2-7; D possibly corresponds to TRBD2 (6 bases). Germline loops: CDR1 SGHTA, CDR2 FQGNSA. This CDR3 is built from 14 residues. Trimming cost V 4 bases and J 6 bases, with 16 bases left between them. In DNA form, the CDR3 reads TGTGCCAGCAGCTCTAGCGCCGTCGAATTCGAGCAGTACTTC. Translated, it gives CASSSSAVEFEQYF.

This clonotype was picked up many times. The chain combines TRBV7-8 with TRBJ2-7; unclear D gene. V lost 1 base and J lost 3, with 19 bases in between. The germline CDR1 and CDR2 sequences are SGHVS and FQNEAQ. The CDR3 contains 17 residues. CDR3 sequence (DNA): TGTGCCAGCAGCTTAGGAGTCTCTTACCCGCTCGGCTACGAGCAGTACTTC. Amino acid sequence: CASSLGVSYPLGYEQYF.

This clonotype was counted many times. This chain uses TRBV20-1 with TRBJ2-5; no clear D. The CDR3 spans 11 residues. Germline assignment: CDR1 DFQATT and CDR2 SNEGSKA (reference sequence). Trimming pared 5 bases from V and 5 bases from J, leaving 9 bases between. The CDR3 sequence is CSAPSLETQYF. The CDR3, as DNA: TGCAGTGCTCCGTCGTTGGAGACCCAGTACTTC.

This clonotype was detected ten times or more. The chain joins TRBV18 to TRBJ2-7, with TRBD2 as a possible D gene (7 bases). Deletions cut 5 bases from V and 6 bases from J, with 14 bases between. The CDR3 has 13 residues. Germline-derived CDR1 and CDR2 are KGHSH and LQKENI. The CDR3 DNA reads TGTGCCAGCTCAGCAGGGGAGGGAAGCGAGCAGTACTTC. It specifies CASSAGEGSEQYF.

In its sample, this clonotype was seen many times. The chain has TRBV7-2 and TRBJ1-2; D gene ambiguous. The CDR3 is made up of 13 amino acids. V lost 5 bases, J lost 4 bases, and 11 bases lay in between. CDR1 SGHTA and CDR2 FQGNSA come from the germline V gene. The CDR3 is CASSEGIIYGYTF. DNA of the CDR3: TGTGCCAGCAGCGAAGGGATCATCTATGGCTACACCTTC.